The present T cell receptor (beta chain) was sequenced within a study of blood T cells in healthy people across ages. Healthy Caucasian individuals from Russia aged about 6 to 100 were enrolled as donors. With a J-beta primer mix and a sample-barcoded 5' primer, a second PCR ran about 7 to 12 cycles. TCRdb recomputed calls from the 5' RACE reads with MiXCR, one row per CDR3 protein. The profile shows about 1.7 million distinct CDR3 sequences, 28% of them singletons. The CDR3 length is 13 residues. J lost 4 bases, V lost 8 bases, and 4 bases had no gene match. Per germline, CDR1 PRHDT and CDR2 FYEKMQ (reference sequence).

This receptor was identified in a woman under 40 in good health. The chain has TRBV13 and TRBJ2-1; 8 nucleotides agree with TRBD2. Sample: blood. The CDR3 here is CASVLAEYNEQFF. Written as DNA, the CDR3 is TGTGCCAGCGTACTAGCGGAATACAATGAGCAGTTCTTC.